These T cell receptor beta chains were read from a single sample in a study of radiation and T cells in renal cell carcinoma. TCRdb's table, derived via immunoSEQ multiplex PCR, lists solely in-frame clones and lacks some. The data show around 120,000 clones, more than 80% seen once. Here the sequenced sample was blood, taken from a patient whose treatment included radiotherapy and nephrectomy. These receptors all stem from a woman aged 55-70 years with renal cell carcinoma. Both conserved end residues are part of each CDR3. Fields, in order: D gene, V gene, CDR3 protein. The D gene is left open where the match is weak.

d_call: .
v_call: TRBV6-6
cdr3_aa: CASSPRGMGQETQYF

d_call: .
v_call: TRBV7-8
cdr3_aa: CASSPLDTSYEQYF

d_call: .
v_call: TRBV28
cdr3_aa: CASSEYTGELFF

d_call: .
v_call: TRBV14
cdr3_aa: CASSQQYTDTQYF

d_call: .
v_call: TRBV5-4
cdr3_aa: CASSTGGLNYGYTF

d_call: .
v_call: TRBV7-2
cdr3_aa: CASSAPHRGGYTF

d_call: TRBD1
v_call: TRBV6-5
cdr3_aa: CASSPGTGGRTEAFF

d_call: TRBD2
v_call: TRBV29-1
cdr3_aa: CSVAPTSGKETQYF

d_call: .
v_call: TRBV9
cdr3_aa: CASSPSTGYQPQHF

d_call: .
v_call: TRBV15
cdr3_aa: CATSRVQGGSSYNEQFF

d_call: .
v_call: TRBV5-1
cdr3_aa: CASSLAGLPSTDTQYF

d_call: .
v_call: TRBV6-6
cdr3_aa: CASSYSAHYEQYF

d_call: .
v_call: TRBV2
cdr3_aa: CASSPPPGTGELFF

d_call: .
v_call: TRBV4-3
cdr3_aa: CASSPQPGTGSYEQYF

d_call: TRBD2
v_call: TRBV25-1
cdr3_aa: CASVSGRGPDTQYF

d_call: TRBD2
v_call: TRBV9
cdr3_aa: CASSEGSGRAVGRNTQYF

d_call: TRBD2
v_call: TRBV30
cdr3_aa: CAWSAGLAAGELFF

d_call: TRBD1
v_call: TRBV6-1
cdr3_aa: CASSAGQGSETQYF

d_call: .
v_call: TRBV6-5
cdr3_aa: CASKRVNTEAFF

d_call: .
v_call: TRBV12-2
cdr3_aa: CASRGIDREETQYF

d_call: .
v_call: TRBV4-1
cdr3_aa: CASSRPGRDRSYNEQFF

d_call: .
v_call: TRBV7-2
cdr3_aa: CASSLALGRTDTQYF

d_call: .
v_call: TRBV10-3
cdr3_aa: CAISDLGEETQYF

d_call: .
v_call: TRBV19
cdr3_aa: CASRYYAGSSYEQYF

d_call: TRBD2
v_call: TRBV2
cdr3_aa: CASSVLAGDTQYF

d_call: .
v_call: TRBV2
cdr3_aa: CASLSDISSGNTIYF

d_call: TRBD2
v_call: TRBV4-2
cdr3_aa: CASSQDLLAGTGELFF

d_call: TRBD1
v_call: TRBV9
cdr3_aa: CASSSLGQGAIDEQYF

d_call: .
v_call: TRBV7-9
cdr3_aa: CASSFSTDTQYF

d_call: .
v_call: TRBV10-3
cdr3_aa: CATTSGTATYEQYF

d_call: .
v_call: TRBV11-2
cdr3_aa: CASSLGYSSNTGELFF